Below are 30 T cell receptor beta chains sequenced from a single sample in a study of cytomegalovirus exposure and HLA in healthy donors. Primers for the PCR totalled 60 Vbeta and 13 Jbeta. The table came from immunoSEQ multiplex PCR; TCRdb's copy has only in-frame clones and leaves some out. Of 60,000 to 90,000 clones in the sample, less than 85% are singletons; the top ten hold about 10%. The specimen sequenced was PBMCs. The receptor set was obtained from a woman aged 50 to 60 in good health and CMV-seropositive.

The J gene is TRBJ1-2, the V gene TRBV27, with D perhaps TRBD1 (6 bases). Per the germline V gene, CDR1 is MNHEY and CDR2 is SMNVEV (reference sequence). This CDR3 comprises 17 residues. V gave up 2 bases and J gave up 11 bases, with 27 bases separating them. The CDR3 is CASSLGPVGTGFSMYTF. The CDR3, as DNA: TGTGCCAGCAGTTTAGGCCCTGTGGGAACAGGGTTCAGTATGTACACCTTC.

Only a few counts were recorded for this clone. The V and J genes are TRBV6-1 and TRBJ1-5; 11 nucleotides line up with TRBD1. This CDR3 has 18 amino acids. CDR1 and CDR2 (germline): MNHNS, SASEGT. With V trimmed by 4 bases and J by 2 bases, 10 bases remained unmatched. The CDR3 bases are TGTGCCAGCAGTGGGGGACAGGGGGTGAATCTTGGCAATCAGCCCCAGCATTTT. It translates to CASSGGQGVNLGNQPQHF.

The gene calls are TRBV18 and TRBJ1-1; D is ambiguous. V was cut by 3 bases and J by 1 base, with 21 bases left in between. The CDR3 runs to 18 residues. From germline, CDR1 is KGHSH and CDR2 LQKENI. In nucleotides, the CDR3 is TGTGCCAGCTCACCGGCAGGTAGTATTGGTGAACGGAACACTGAAGCTTTCTTT. It specifies CASSPAGSIGERNTEAFF.

This clone has just a few counts. The junction departs from the called germline gene at one end, perhaps through a read error. V gene TRBV28 combines with J gene TRBJ2-1; D call uncertain. CDR3 length: 14 amino acids. In germline, CDR1 is MDHEN, CDR2 SYDVKM. CDR3 nucleotide sequence: TGTGCCAGTAACCGGGTCACCTCCCACAATGAGCAGTTCTTC. Protein sequence: CASNRVTSHNEQFF.

A single count supports this clone. The chain is built from TRBV5-1 and TRBJ1-6, with D possibly matching TRBD1 (6 bases). Trimming took 2 bases from V and 5 from J, leaving 11 bases between them. Germline CDR1 reads SGHRS; CDR2 reads YFSETQ. The CDR3 spans 15 residues. The chain's CDR3 is CASSFGGANNSPLHF. The CDR3 nucleotides are TGCGCCAGCAGCTTTGGGGGCGCGAATAATTCACCCCTCCACTTT.

This chain uses TRBV28 with TRBJ2-1; 11 bases fit TRBD2. CDR3 length equals 18 residues. CDR1 MDHEN and CDR2 SYDVKM come from the germline V gene. Trimming removed 2 bases from V and 3 bases from J; junction bases left unmatched: 9. CDR3 DNA: TGTGCCAGCAGTTTAGGGTTAGCGGGGGGGTCAGACTACAATGAGCAGTTCTTC. This gives the protein CASSLGLAGGSDYNEQFF.

This clone was seen more than once but under ten times. The chain combines TRBV10-1 with TRBJ2-5; D is possibly TRBD2 (6 bases). This CDR3 comprises 14 residues. The germline V and J ends were trimmed by 0 bases and 4 bases, with 9 bases remaining between them. CDR1 is WNHNN and CDR2 is SYGVQD in the germline V gene (reference sequence). The CDR3 protein is CASSESGGGETQYF. CDR3 DNA sequence: TGCGCCAGCAGTGAGTCGGGAGGAGGAGAGACCCAGTACTTC.

Judged by abundance, this clone is medium-sized. The chain couples TRBV4-3 to TRBJ1-4, with a tentative D call TRBD1 (5 bases). Trimming cost V 4 bases and J 4 bases, with 13 bases left between them. This CDR3 spans 15 amino acids. The germline V gene encodes CDR1 LGHNA and CDR2 YSLEER. The CDR3 protein is CASSPQAGVNEKLFF. CDR3 sequence (DNA): TGCGCCAGCAGCCCCCAGGCGGGGGTTAATGAAAAACTGTTTTTT.

There are a few counts of this clone. The sample contains more than one DNA sequence encoding this CDR3. In DNA form, the CDR3 reads TGCAGCGTTGACGGCTTGTCTCTGACAAACACAGATACGCAGTATTTT. Translating gives CSVDGLSLTNTDTQYF. V usage is TRBV29-1 and J usage is TRBJ2-3; unclear D gene. The V gene's germline CDR1 is SQVTM and CDR2 ANQGSEA. Trimming stripped 3 bases from V and 2 bases from J, with 18 bases between. The CDR3 sequence is 16 residues long.

The chain carries TRBV28 and TRBJ1-5, with 8 nucleotides matching TRBD1. CDR1 is MDHEN, CDR2 SYDVKM, per germline. J gave up 6 bases and V 4 bases, and 5 bases lay outside the gene matches. CDR3 length: 14 residues. The DNA for the CDR3 is TGTGCCAGCAGTTCCGGACAGGGTAGTCAGCCCCAGCATTTT. Amino acids: CASSSGQGSQPQHF. Using reference TRBV28 and TRBJ1-5 for the parts outside the CDR3, the full variable domain is DVKVTQSSRYLVKRTGEKVFLECVQDMDHENMFWYRQDPGLGLRLIYFSYDVKMKEKGDIPEGYSVSREKKERFSLILESASTNQTSMYLCASSSGQGSQPQHFGDGTRLSIL.

The chain is built from TRBV11-3 and TRBJ2-7; 8 positions match TRBD2. CDR1 and CDR2 (germline): SGHNT, YENEEA. V trimming: 6 bases; J trimming: 7 bases; junction bases outside the gene matches: 14. This CDR3 spans 15 amino acids. The chain's CDR3 is CASSQKRGPLEEQYF. The CDR3 DNA follows: TGTGCCAGCAGTCAAAAGCGGGGGCCCCTAGAGGAGCAGTACTTC.

The chain is built from TRBV10-3 and TRBJ2-7; 8 nucleotides agree with TRBD2. Trimming took 7 bases from V and 0 from J; bases not matched to a gene: 5. The V gene's germline CDR1 is ENHRY and CDR2 SYGVKD. CDR3 length equals 14 residues. The CDR3: CAITGGASSYEQYF. Written as DNA, the CDR3 is TGTGCCATCACCGGGGGGGCGAGCTCCTACGAGCAGTACTTC.

This sequence joins TRBV2 and TRBJ2-1; possible D gene TRBD2, 5 bases. CDR1 is SNHLY and CDR2 is FYNNEI in the germline V gene. The length of the CDR3 is 12 residues. V dropped 6 bases and J dropped 7 bases, with 10 bases sitting between them. CDR3 protein: CASRLAENEQFF. The CDR3 DNA sequence: TGTGCCAGCAGGCTAGCTGAGAATGAGCAGTTCTTC.

The chain recombines TRBV5-4 with TRBJ2-2; weak D call: TRBD2 (6 bases). The V gene lost 7 bases and the J gene lost 2 bases, with 15 bases spanning the gap. The CDR3 loop spans 15 amino acids. Germline CDR1 SGHNT, CDR2 YYREEE (reference sequence). CDR3 region: CASVSGVDNTGELFF. For the CDR3, the DNA is TGTGCCAGCGTATCGGGAGTGGATAACACCGGGGAGCTGTTTTTT.

The CDR3 loop is CASSETGRRGENTEAFF. CDR3 bases: TGTGCCAGCAGCGAGACAGGAAGGAGAGGAGAGAACACTGAAGCTTTCTTT. The chain combines TRBV5-4 with TRBJ1-1, with D maybe TRBD1 (6 bases). V lost 4 bases, J lost 1 base, and 20 bases lay in between. The CDR3 consists of 17 residues. Germline loops: CDR1 SGHNT, CDR2 YYREEE (reference sequence).

The chain joins TRBV28 to TRBJ2-7; no clear D gene. Deletions cut 2 bases from V and 1 base from J, with 15 bases between. Germline V gives CDR1 MDHEN, CDR2 SYDVKM. CDR3 length: 16 amino acids. The CDR3 DNA follows: TGTGCCAGCAGTTTAACCCTCGTTACACCGTCCTACGAGCAGTACTTC. Amino acid sequence: CASSLTLVTPSYEQYF.

This rearrangement joins TRBV4-1 to TRBJ2-3; D not certain. The germline V and J ends were trimmed by 4 bases and 1 base, with 15 bases remaining between them. Germline CDR1 and CDR2: MGHRA and YSYEKL. The CDR3 extends over 16 amino acids. CDR3 residues: CASSPTELRGTDTQYF. DNA for the CDR3: TGCGCCAGCAGCCCCACGGAGCTACGTGGCACAGATACGCAGTATTTT.

V usage is TRBV6-1 and J usage is TRBJ2-3; 8 bases are shared with TRBD2. V shed 0 bases, J shed 4 bases, and the junction held 6 bases outside the gene matches. The germline V gene has CDR1 MNHNS and CDR2 SASEGT. The CDR3 extends over 16 amino acids. CDR3 sequence reads: CASSEARTSFADTQYF. Written as DNA, the CDR3 is TGTGCCAGCAGTGAAGCGAGGACTAGCTTCGCAGATACGCAGTATTTT.

This clone has only a few counts. One end of the junction does not line up with germline, which may come from a read error. The genes are TRBV7-9 and TRBJ2-2; 9 bases fit TRBD1. This CDR3 has 16 residues. Germline lookup yields CDR1 SEHNR and CDR2 FQNEAQ (reference sequence). The CDR3 DNA reads as TGTTCCAGCACCTCACAGGGGGCGCTGGACACCGGGGAGCTGTTTTTT. It yields the protein CSSTSQGALDTGELFF.

This clone is large in the sample. This sample also contains other DNA sequences that code for the same CDR3. The chain links TRBV15 to TRBJ1-1; no clear D gene. This CDR3 spans 14 amino acids. The germline CDR1 and CDR2 sequences are LNHNV and YYDKDF (reference sequence). Trimming took off 0 bases at V and 6 bases at J, with 11 bases between the two ends. The CDR3 nucleotides read TGTGCCACCAGCAGAGATCCCGAGAGTTCTGAAGCTTTCTTT. This gives the protein CATSRDPESSEAFF.

This chain uses TRBV28 with TRBJ1-5; D is unresolved. The germline V and J ends were trimmed by 4 bases and 3 bases, with 16 bases remaining between them. The CDR3 spans 16 residues. The germline CDR1 and CDR2 sequences are MDHEN and SYDVKM. The CDR3 sequence is CASSSPRLPFNQPQHF. The DNA for the CDR3 is TGTGCCAGCAGTTCACCCAGGCTTCCATTCAATCAGCCCCAGCATTTT.

This clone has a handful of counts. The genes are TRBV2 and TRBJ2-7, with a weak D call TRBD1 (5 bases). Deletions cut 2 bases from V and 6 bases from J, with 11 bases between. This CDR3 contains 13 residues. Per the germline V gene, CDR1 is SNHLY and CDR2 is FYNNEI. The CDR3 DNA reads TGTGCCAGCAGTGAAAGGGGAAGTGGCGAGCAGTACTTC. It codes for CASSERGSGEQYF.

J is TRBJ1-1 and V is TRBV30; 10 bases agree with TRBD1. The length of the CDR3 is 17 residues. The germline CDR1 and CDR2 sequences are GTSNPN and SVGIG (reference sequence). J lost 0 bases, V lost 6 bases, and 13 bases had no gene match. The CDR3, as DNA: TGTGCCTGCCTCTGGGTGGGACAGGGGTTCATGAACACTGAAGCTTTCTTT. The encoded protein is CACLWVGQGFMNTEAFF.

This rearrangement joins TRBV4-3 to TRBJ2-5; 9 bases agree with TRBD2. The CDR3 sequence is 18 residues long. The junction had 15 bases not matched to a gene; V was cut back by 2 bases and J by 5 bases. Germline values: CDR1 LGHNA, CDR2 YSLEER. The CDR3 is CASSQRGGVAGGQETQYF. CDR3 nucleotides: TGCGCCAGCAGCCAAAGGGGGGGGGTGGCGGGAGGGCAGGAGACCCAGTACTTC.

The chain uses TRBV10-3 and TRBJ1-2; weak D call: TRBD1 (5 bases). Trimming cost V 6 bases and J 8 bases, with 16 bases left between them. From germline, CDR1 is ENHRY and CDR2 SYGVKD. The CDR3 loop spans 13 amino acids. The DNA for the CDR3 is TGTGCCATCAGCAGGGTCCCTCCAGACGGCTACACCTTC. This codes for CAISRVPPDGYTF.

V usage is TRBV29-1 and J usage is TRBJ2-6, with D unclear. The CDR3 sequence is 13 residues long. V dropped 8 bases and J dropped 0 bases, with 8 bases sitting between them. Germline V lookup: CDR1 SQVTM, CDR2 ANQGSEA. The CDR3 region is CSTRASGANVLTF. The CDR3 region has the DNA TGCAGCACCCGAGCCTCTGGGGCCAACGTCCTGACTTTC.

This chain links TRBV21-1 with TRBJ2-1; whether TRBD1, the table's D call, matches the DNA was not checked. TRBV21-1 is a recognized pseudogene. The CDR3 is 13 residues long. Written as DNA, the CDR3 is TGTGCCAGCAGCAAGGGCAACTACAATGAGCAGTTCTTC. The encoded protein is CASSKGNYNEQFF.

V gene TRBV9 combines with J gene TRBJ1-2; D ambiguous. Trimming took 3 bases from V and 8 from J, leaving 11 bases between them. The germline gives CDR1 SGDLS, CDR2 YYNGEE. This CDR3 spans 12 amino acids. CDR3 sequence (DNA): TGTGCCAGCAGCGAGGGTTCGGGGGGCTACACCTTC. This sequence encodes CASSEGSGGYTF.

The CDR3 DNA reads as TGCGCCAGCAGCCCTGGAGCGGGAGTGGGCACCGGGGAGCTGTTTTTT. Protein product: CASSPGAGVGTGELFF. The chain recombines TRBV5-1 with TRBJ2-2; 8 positions match TRBD2. The CDR3 has 16 amino acids. Germline trimming cut 4 bases from V and 4 bases from J; bases unmatched to any gene: 9. Looked up from germline, CDR1 is SGHRS and CDR2 is YFSETQ.

About this clone itself: Other DNA sequences in this sample translate to the same CDR3. The chain is built from TRBV20-1 and TRBJ2-7; no clear D gene. The ends were cut back, 3 bases at V and 3 bases at J, with 3 bases in the middle. The V gene's germline CDR1 is DFQATT and CDR2 SNEGSKA (reference sequence). The length of the CDR3 is 10 residues. The DNA for the CDR3 is TGCAGTGCTAGCGTCTACGAGCAGTACTTC. Its translation is CSASVYEQYF.